A single sample is the source of the 25 T cell receptor beta chains below, sequenced in a study of beta chain features in type 1 diabetes (dated by TCRdb to between 2018 and 2020). Their antigens are not known. Results and caveats for the whole study, not just this receptor: In all four CD4+ subsets, TCRB CDR3 length was moderately but significantly shorter in type 1 diabetes patients.

The method behind the library was the immunoSEQ multiplex PCR assay. All of the isolated RNA was reverse transcribed with the High Capacity cDNA Reverse Transcription Kit, so expressed TCRB transcripts were sequenced. The source is immuneACCESS, and TCRdb retained only in-frame sequences with V and J called. Part of the clones is not carried over; for the studies checked, unresolved V genes explain less than half of this, and the remainder is unexplained. In this sample the table shows 120,000 or so clones, around 16% of which occur a single time. The ten largest clones capture roughly 2.5% of the sample. The sequenced sample was central memory CD4+ T cells from blood. The receptor set was obtained from a man aged 18 to 30 with type 1 diabetes.

The CDR3 loop is CASRLNWVNEQFF. As DNA, the CDR3 is TGTGCCAGCAGGCTCAATTGGGTTAATGAGCAGTTCTTC. The chain uses TRBV7-2 and TRBJ2-1; no firm D call. The CDR3 totals 13 residues. The ends were cut back, 6 bases at V and 7 bases at J, with 13 bases in the middle. CDR1 is SGHTA, CDR2 FQGNSA, per germline.

The chain recombines TRBV7-2 with TRBJ1-2, with TRBD1 as a possible D gene (6 bases). The germline V gene encodes CDR1 SGHTA and CDR2 FQGNSA. The CDR3 runs to 15 residues. Deletions cut 6 bases from V and 4 bases from J, with 18 bases between. The CDR3 reads CASSPRGDGSYGYTF. DNA of the CDR3: TGTGCCAGCAGTCCTAGGGGGGATGGAAGCTATGGCTACACCTTC.

The J gene is TRBJ2-5, the V gene TRBV5-1, with a tentative D call TRBD1 (5 bases). This CDR3 spans 14 amino acids. Germline CDR1 SGHRS, CDR2 YFSETQ. V gave up 5 bases and J gave up 3 bases, with 14 bases separating them. The CDR3 DNA sequence: TGCGCCAGCAGAGGAGACAGTAACGAAGAGACCCAGTACTTC. Its protein product is CASRGDSNEETQYF.

This chain connects TRBV11-1 to TRBJ2-1, with D tentatively TRBD1 or TRBD2 (6 bases each). CDR1 SGHAT and CDR2 FQDESV come from the germline V gene (reference sequence). V shed 3 bases and J shed 7 bases, with 13 bases lying between them. The CDR3 sequence is 14 residues long. The CDR3 region is CASSFWGAENEQFF. In DNA, the CDR3 is TGTGCCAGCAGCTTTTGGGGGGCGGAGAATGAGCAGTTCTTC.

This clone has a handful of counts. Here the CDR3 DNA reads TGTGCCAGCAGCTTCGGCAGTACGTACGAGCAGTACTTC. This sequence encodes CASSFGSTYEQYF. The chain uses TRBV11-1 and TRBJ2-7; D remains unclear. Trimming removed 3 bases at V and 4 bases at J, with 10 bases between. CDR3 size: 13 residues. The germline V gene encodes CDR1 SGHAT and CDR2 FQDESV (reference sequence).

V gene TRBV14 combines with J gene TRBJ2-7, with TRBD2 as a possible D gene (5 bases). The V gene lost 9 bases and the J gene lost 2 bases, with 17 bases spanning the gap. CDR1 is SGHDN, CDR2 FVKESK, per germline. This CDR3 is built from 14 residues. In DNA, the CDR3 is TGTGCCAGTGCCAGGCAGGAGGTCCCCTACGAGCAGTACTTC. It specifies CASARQEVPYEQYF.

This sequence joins TRBV30 and TRBJ2-3; D gene uncertain. From germline, CDR1 is GTSNPN and CDR2 SVGIG (reference sequence). The V end lost 4 bases, the J end lost 6 bases, and 14 bases lay between the germline ends. This CDR3 comprises 13 residues. DNA of the CDR3: TGTGCCTGGAATGTGATGGTAGGTGATACGCAGTATTTT. This gives the protein CAWNVMVGDTQYF.

DNA of the CDR3: TGTGCCAGCAGCTCCTCCCCAGCGGGGCTCTACAATGAGCAGTTCTTC. This sequence encodes CASSSSPAGLYNEQFF. The chain couples TRBV7-3 to TRBJ2-1; 7 bases are shared with TRBD2. Germline CDR1 is SGHTA and CDR2 is FQGTGA. There are 16 residues in the CDR3. With V trimmed by 4 bases and J by 3 bases, 9 bases remained unmatched. Full variable domain (missing parts from reference TRBV7-3 and TRBJ2-1): GAGVSQTPSNKVTEKGKYVELRCDPISGHTALYWYRQSLGQGPEFLIYFQGTGAADDSGLPNDRFFAVRPEGSVSTLKIQRTERGDSAVYLCASSSSPAGLYNEQFFGPGTRLTVL.

Turning to this clone: This likely stems from a read error, as it lies one base from a far larger clone. The rearrangement links TRBV19 to TRBJ2-7, with 10 bases lining up with TRBD1. The CDR3 runs to 14 residues. Germline loops: CDR1 LNHDA, CDR2 SQIVND (reference sequence). V lost 8 bases to trimming and J lost 7 bases; unmatched junction nucleotides: 11. The CDR3 DNA sequence: TGTGCCAGTCAGGCGACAGGGGGCGCGAGGGAGCAGTACTTC. Protein product: CASQATGGAREQYF.

V gene TRBV30 combines with J gene TRBJ1-1, with TRBD1 matching over 7 bases. The germline V gene has CDR1 GTSNPN and CDR2 SVGIG (reference sequence). This CDR3 spans 15 amino acids. Trimming at V came to 0 bases and at J to 3 bases, leaving 7 bases not matched to a gene. The CDR3: CAWSVRGRGYTEAFF. The DNA of the CDR3 is TGTGCCTGGAGTGTACGGGGCAGGGGGTACACTGAAGCTTTCTTT.

This clone was detected only a few times. The chain joins TRBV5-4 to TRBJ1-2; a possible D gene is TRBD1 (5 bases). The CDR3 has 13 residues. Germline values: CDR1 SGHNT, CDR2 YYREEE (reference sequence). V lost 8 bases and J lost 5, with 16 bases in between. The DNA for the CDR3 is TGTGCCAGTCGGCCTGGGGCAGAGTATGGCTACACCTTC. Translation gives CASRPGAEYGYTF.

The V gene is TRBV7-6, the J gene TRBJ2-6, with TRBD1 as a possible D gene (6 bases). V lost 6 bases and J lost 2, with 14 bases in between. The CDR3 contains 16 residues. CDR1 SGHVS and CDR2 FNYEAQ come from the germline V gene. DNA of the CDR3: TGTGCCAGCAGGCAAGGCTACAGGGCTGGGGCCAACGTCCTGACTTTC. It codes for CASRQGYRAGANVLTF.

The J gene is TRBJ2-7, the V gene TRBV5-4; 8 bases match TRBD1. CDR1 is SGHNT, CDR2 YYREEE, per germline (reference sequence). This CDR3 has 15 amino acids. The J segment lost 0 bases and the V segment lost 4 bases, leaving 6 bases of the junction unmatched. CDR3 nucleotide sequence: TGTGCCAGCAGCCTGGGGACAGGCAGCTCCTACGAGCAGTACTTC. Translating it yields CASSLGTGSSYEQYF.

A few counts support this clone. The chain uses TRBV30 and TRBJ2-3; TRBD1 matches at 7 bases. CDR1 and CDR2 (germline): GTSNPN, SVGIG (reference sequence). This CDR3 region has 13 residues. The trim removed 4 bases at V and 2 bases at J, leaving 3 bases unmatched. CDR3: CAWTGQSTDTQYF. For the CDR3, the DNA is TGTGCCTGGACGGGACAGTCCACAGATACGCAGTATTTT.

The sample holds a few counts of this clone. The CDR3 loop reads CASRYGGRNPNTQYF. DNA of the CDR3: TGTGCCAGCAGATACGGGGGAAGGAACCCCAATACGCAGTATTTT. V and J are TRBV6-6 and TRBJ2-3, with TRBD2 as a possible D gene (6 bases). This CDR3 is 15 amino acids long. Trimming stripped 6 bases from V and 7 bases from J, with 20 bases between. Germline CDR1 and CDR2: MNHNY and SVGAGI (reference sequence).

This clone was detected a few times. The chain carries TRBV9 and TRBJ2-3; 7 nucleotides line up with TRBD2. V lost 4 bases and J lost 1; bases outside the gene matches: 3. The CDR3 length is 14 residues. Germline V gene data show CDR1 as SGDLS and CDR2 as YYNGEE. The CDR3 DNA follows: TGTGCCAGCAGCAACGCGGGGGGCACAGATACGCAGTATTTT. It yields the protein CASSNAGGTDTQYF.

This clone was picked up a small number of times. The CDR3 DNA is TGTGCCAGCAGTGCGGGAGAGGGCGCAGATACGCAGTATTTT. It yields the protein CASSAGEGADTQYF. The rearrangement joins TRBV25-1 to TRBJ2-3, with a weak D call TRBD2 (6 bases). V was clipped by 4 bases and J by 4 bases, with 12 bases between them. Germline V gives CDR1 MGHDK, CDR2 SYGVNS. This CDR3 region has 14 residues. Full variable domain (remainder filled in from reference TRBV25-1 and TRBJ2-3): EADIYQTPRYLVIGTGKKITLECSQTMGHDKMYWYQQDPGMELHLIHYSYGVNSTEKGDLSSESTVSRIRTEHFPLTLESARPSHTSQYLCASSAGEGADTQYFGPGTRLTVL.

This clone came up many times. This chain uses TRBV28 with TRBJ2-7, with 10 bases lining up with TRBD1. Germline V gives CDR1 MDHEN, CDR2 SYDVKM. The CDR3 runs 15 residues. Germline trimming cut 6 bases from V and 3 bases from J; bases unmatched to any gene: 8. The CDR3 region has the DNA TGTGCCAGCAGCACCCGGGACAGGGGTTACTACGAGCAGTACTTC. The encoded protein is CASSTRDRGYYEQYF.

This clone has only a few counts. The V call is TRBV29-1, the J call TRBJ1-4; D unresolved. V was shortened by 3 bases and J by 7 bases, with 9 bases between the two germline ends. The CDR3 spans 12 residues. Germline CDR1 SQVTM, CDR2 ANQGSEA. In DNA, the CDR3 is TGCAGCGTTGAGAGGGCGGGTGAAAAACTGTTTTTT. The encoded protein is CSVERAGEKLFF. The entire variable domain, with the rest obtained from reference TRBV29-1 and TRBJ1-4, is as follows: SAVISQKPSRDICQRGTSLTIQCQVDSQVTMMFWYRQQPGQSLTLIATANQGSEATYESGFVIDKFPISRPNLTFSTLTVSNMSPEDSSIYLCSVERAGEKLFFGSGTQLSVL.

Comments on this clone: Different DNA sequences within this sample yield the same CDR3. The chain combines TRBV7-9 with TRBJ1-6, with 8 bases matching TRBD1. The germline gives CDR1 SEHNR, CDR2 FQNEAQ (reference sequence). The CDR3 loop spans 14 amino acids. After removal of 5 bases from V and 8 bases from J, the junction contained 5 bases not matched to a gene. The CDR3 loop is CASSPQGVDSPLHF. The CDR3 nucleotides are TGTGCCAGCAGCCCACAGGGGGTGGATTCACCCCTCCACTTT. Full variable domain (outside the CDR3, taken from reference TRBV7-9 and TRBJ1-6): DTGVSQNPRHKITKRGQNVTFRCDPISEHNRLYWYRQTLGQGPEFLTYFQNEAQLEKSRLLSDRFSAERPKGSFSTLEIQRTEQGDSAMYLCASSPQGVDSPLHFGNGTRLTVT.

The gene calls are TRBV28 and TRBJ1-5, with D possibly matching TRBD1 (5 bases). CDR1 and CDR2 (germline): MDHEN, SYDVKM. V was trimmed by 5 bases and J by 8 bases, leaving 16 bases between them. CDR3 length equals 14 residues. For the CDR3, the DNA is TGTGCCAGCAGTGGTCAAGGGACCCCCGAGCCCCAGCATTTT. It specifies CASSGQGTPEPQHF.

This clone has ten or more counts. The genes are TRBV23-1 and TRBJ2-3; TRBD2 is a possible D gene (6 bases). TRBV23-1 is an open reading frame, and its role is uncertain. CDR3 length: 14 residues. The V end lost 9 bases, the J end lost 5 bases, and 18 bases lay between the germline ends. In DNA form, the CDR3 reads TGCGCCAGTCCTCGCGGGGTCCGGCGAGATACGCAGTATTTT. It specifies CASPRGVRRDTQYF.

This clone was recorded a few times. The chain is built from TRBV30 and TRBJ2-3, with 8 bases that match TRBD1. The CDR3 totals 14 residues. CDR1 GTSNPN and CDR2 SVGIG come from the germline V gene (reference sequence). V gave up 6 bases and J gave up 7 bases; unmatched junction bases: 12. DNA for the CDR3: TGTGCCTGTTCCCAGGGGGCGGTTGGATATACGCAGTATTTT. It codes for CACSQGAVGYTQYF.

The J gene is TRBJ2-1, the V gene TRBV5-1, with a tentative D call TRBD2 (7 bases). The CDR3 has 20 amino acids. The V gene lost 2 bases and the J gene lost 2 bases, with 26 bases spanning the gap. Germline assignment: CDR1 SGHRS and CDR2 YFSETQ. CDR3 amino acids: CASSFGFERGGVSAYNEQFF. The CDR3 DNA sequence: TGCGCCAGCAGCTTCGGTTTTGAAAGGGGGGGCGTCAGCGCCTACAATGAGCAGTTCTTC.

The chain couples TRBV18 to TRBJ2-7; D gene ambiguous. Trimming cost V 2 bases and J 2 bases, with 10 bases left between them. This CDR3 contains 14 residues. Germline CDR1 reads KGHSH; CDR2 reads LQKENI. The CDR3 DNA reads TGTGCCAGCTCACCAGGGTCGGGCACCTACGAGCAGTACTTC. Translation gives CASSPGSGTYEQYF.